These 22 T cell receptor beta chains share one sample of origin, sequenced in a study of human T cells and chemical hapten exposure. In TCRdb, the RACE reads were re-called with MiXCR into one record per CDR3 protein. The sample includes about 82,000 distinct CDR3 sequences, about 10% seen only once; the top ten take 3.5% to 4.5%. Noted time point: patch test 1, 2 weeks after DPC sensitization. Described treatment: therapeutic diphenylcyclopropenone sensitization with weekly scalp DPC. The starting material was whole blood, obtained in connection with sensitization to the hapten diphenylcyclopropenone (DPC). The receptors were sampled from a woman in her fifties or sixties with alopecia areata. Some clones in this sample may be carry-over from other donors' samples.

This chain joins TRBV20-1 and TRBJ2-2; 10 bases match TRBD2. CDR3 length equals 15 residues. V dropped 2 bases and J dropped 4; count of bases not matched to a gene: 4. In germline, CDR1 is DFQATT, CDR2 SNEGSKA (reference sequence). The CDR3 region has the DNA TGCAGTGCTAGACTGGGACTAGCGATCACCGGGGAGCTGTTTTTT. This gives the protein CSARLGLAITGELFF.

The chain has TRBV5-4 and TRBJ1-2, with D unclear. V dropped 4 bases and J dropped 8 bases, with 24 bases sitting between them. The CDR3 totals 16 residues. Germline V CDR1 and CDR2: SGHNT, YYREEE (reference sequence). The CDR3 DNA is TGTGCCAGCAGCCGATCTTCCCTTGGGAATGTAGAAGGCTACACCTTC. Translation gives CASSRSSLGNVEGYTF.

This chain joins TRBV11-2 and TRBJ2-2, with TRBD2 matching 14 bases. After removal of 5 bases from V and 2 bases from J, the junction contained 4 bases not matched to a gene. The V gene's germline CDR1 is SGHAT and CDR2 FQNNGV. The CDR3 runs 17 residues. The CDR3 DNA follows: TGTGCCAGCAGCATGGGGACTAGCGGGAGCAACACCGGGGAGCTGTTTTTT. Translated, it gives CASSMGTSGSNTGELFF.

This clonotype was detected many times. V gene TRBV15 combines with J gene TRBJ2-3; D is unclear. This CDR3 has 11 amino acids. Germline loops: CDR1 LNHNV, CDR2 YYDKDF (reference sequence). The ends were cut back, 3 bases at V and 2 bases at J, with 0 bases in the middle. The CDR3 DNA reads as TGTGCCACCAGCAGCACAGATACGCAGTATTTT. Translated: CATSSTDTQYF.

At least ten counts were recorded for this clonotype. The chain recombines TRBV29-1 with TRBJ1-4; D remains ambiguous. CDR1 is SQVTM and CDR2 is ANQGSEA in the germline V gene. Between the trimmed V and J ends, which lost 4 bases and 5 bases, there was a span of 5 bases. This CDR3 comprises 11 residues. For the CDR3, the DNA is TGCAGCGTTGCGGAGAATGAAAAACTGTTTTTT. As protein: CSVAENEKLFF.

This clonotype was recorded many times. The chain recombines TRBV12-3 or TRBV12-4 with TRBJ2-5, with D unresolved. The V gene lost 7 bases and the J gene lost 2 bases, with 11 bases spanning the gap. CDR3 length: 13 amino acids. CDR3 sequence reads: CASTPSEQETQYF. CDR3 in DNA: TGTGCCAGCACCCCTTCGGAACAAGAGACCCAGTACTTC.

The genes are TRBV28 and TRBJ2-1; D unresolved. Germline V CDR1 and CDR2: MDHEN, SYDVKM. Trimming pared 4 bases from V and 9 bases from J, leaving 10 bases between. The CDR3 has 12 amino acids. CDR3 bases: TGTGCCAGCAGTTCCTTCCCCGGTGAGCAGTTCTTC. Residues: CASSSFPGEQFF.

This clonotype was seen repeatedly, ten times or more. This chain links TRBV3-1 with TRBJ1-1; 10 bases map to TRBD1. Trimming at V came to 4 bases and at J to 12 bases, leaving 5 bases not matched to a gene. This CDR3 comprises 12 residues. The germline CDR1 and CDR2 sequences are LGHDT and YNNKEL (reference sequence). The chain's CDR3 is CASSLRDRGTFF. CDR3 coding DNA: TGTGCCAGCAGCCTCCGGGACAGGGGAACTTTCTTT.

Many counts were recorded for this clonotype. The V gene is TRBV18, the J gene TRBJ1-1, with no clear D. Per the germline V gene, CDR1 is KGHSH and CDR2 is LQKENI. The CDR3 contains 13 residues. V was cut by 2 bases and J by 1 base, with 5 bases left in between. DNA for the CDR3: TGTGCCAGCTCACCAGGTGGGAACACTGAAGCTTTCTTT. Amino acid sequence: CASSPGGNTEAFF.

This clonotype was found a few times. The CDR3 reads CASSPRAGADTQYF. Written as DNA, the CDR3 is TGTGCCAGCAGCCCCCGCGCCGGGGCAGATACGCAGTATTTT. The chain has TRBV7-2 and TRBJ2-3; D possibly corresponds to TRBD2 (5 bases). The CDR3 length is 14 residues. V dropped 5 bases and J dropped 4 bases, with 13 bases sitting between them. The germline gives CDR1 SGHTA, CDR2 FQGNSA.

The chain is built from TRBV29-1 and TRBJ1-1; D may be TRBD1 (6 bases). Germline V gene data show CDR1 as SQVTM and CDR2 as ANQGSEA. V gave up 4 bases and J gave up 3 bases, with 9 bases separating them. The CDR3 runs to 12 residues. CDR3 in DNA: TGCAGCGTTGTACAGGGTGACACTGAAGCTTTCTTT. It specifies CSVVQGDTEAFF.

In its sample, this clonotype was seen many times. The chain links TRBV6-5 to TRBJ1-2, with a tentative D call TRBD1 (5 bases). The germline V gene has CDR1 MNHEY and CDR2 SVGAGI. Deletions cut 6 bases from V and 5 bases from J, with 16 bases between. The CDR3 has 14 residues. The CDR3 loop is CASSYGYGAYGYTF. In DNA form, the CDR3 reads TGTGCCAGCAGCTACGGGTACGGGGCATATGGCTACACCTTC.

This clonotype was found many times. This sequence joins TRBV5-5 and TRBJ1-1; 7 bases agree with TRBD1. The germline CDR1 and CDR2 sequences are SGHKS and YYEKEE (reference sequence). This CDR3 contains 14 residues. Trimming removed 4 bases from V and 10 bases from J; junction bases left unmatched: 13. This chain's CDR3 is CASSRDWGQRGAFF. DNA for the CDR3: TGTGCCAGCAGCCGGGATTGGGGACAGAGAGGAGCTTTCTTT.

Ten or more counts support this clonotype. CDR3 sequence (DNA): TGCGCCAGCCAGGACTACTACAATGAGCAGTTCTTC. This codes for CASQDYYNEQFF. J is TRBJ2-1 and V is TRBV10-2, with D possibly matching TRBD2 (6 bases). CDR1 WSHSY and CDR2 SAAADI come from the germline V gene. This CDR3 is 12 amino acids long. Trimming took 8 bases from V and 3 from J, leaving 8 bases between them.

In its sample, this clonotype was seen many times. V and J are TRBV4-2 and TRBJ2-2, with D possibly matching TRBD2 (6 bases). Germline values: CDR1 LGHNA, CDR2 YNFKEQ. This CDR3 is built from 17 residues. V gave up 2 bases and J gave up 2 bases, with 15 bases separating them. CDR3 in DNA: TGTGCCAGCAGCCAACCATGGCGGGACGAAAACACCGGGGAGCTGTTTTTT. Its protein product is CASSQPWRDENTGELFF.

In its sample, this clonotype was seen a few times. CDR3 in DNA: TGTGCCAGCAGGGGACTGGGCACTGAAGCTTTCTTT. This encodes CASRGLGTEAFF. This chain connects TRBV6-5 to TRBJ1-1; D might be TRBD1 (5 bases). The V end was cut by 6 bases, the J end by 4 bases, with 9 bases between. The CDR3 is 12 residues long. Germline V lookup: CDR1 MNHEY, CDR2 SVGAGI.

In this sample, this clonotype turned up a few times. V usage is TRBV2 and J usage is TRBJ1-1; weak D call: TRBD1 (6 bases). The CDR3 length is 15 residues. With 6 bases removed from V and 5 bases from J, the gap between germline ends came to 19 bases. Germline values: CDR1 SNHLY, CDR2 FYNNEI. CDR3 residues: CASSKRQDLRTEAFF. The CDR3 DNA reads TGTGCCAGCAGCAAGAGACAGGACCTAAGGACTGAAGCTTTCTTT.

CDR3 DNA: TGTGCCAGCAGGCTCGGTTCCGGGAACACTGAAGCTTTCTTT. Residues: CASRLGSGNTEAFF. This chain connects TRBV6-1 to TRBJ1-1; D is unresolved. Germline V gene data show CDR1 as MNHNS and CDR2 as SASEGT. Trimming took 6 bases from V and 1 from J, leaving 12 bases between them. The CDR3 runs 14 residues.

The genes are TRBV4-3 and TRBJ1-6; no reliable D call. The germline V and J ends were trimmed by 0 bases and 8 bases, with 11 bases remaining between them. Germline-derived CDR1 and CDR2 are LGHNA and YSLEER. CDR3 size: 15 residues. The CDR3 region has the DNA TGCGCCAGCAGCCAAGAGTCAGGAATGCATTCACCCCTCCACTTT. Its translation: CASSQESGMHSPLHF.

This chain connects TRBV29-1 to TRBJ2-7; TRBD1 matches at 7 bases. Germline V gene data show CDR1 as SQVTM and CDR2 as ANQGSEA. After removal of 5 bases from V and 3 bases from J, the junction contained 10 bases not matched to a gene. The CDR3 runs to 14 residues. CDR3 coding DNA: TGCAGCGTTAACCGGGACAGTGGCCTCTACGAGCAGTACTTC. It is translated as CSVNRDSGLYEQYF.

This clonotype came up a few times. CDR3 coding DNA: TGTGCCAGCAGGCGGAGGGGGAACGCTGGAAACACCATATATTTT. Its translation: CASRRRGNAGNTIYF. This chain uses TRBV7-2 with TRBJ1-3, with a possible D match to TRBD1 (6 bases). Germline CDR1 SGHTA, CDR2 FQGNSA. V was trimmed by 6 bases and J by 2 bases, leaving 14 bases between them. The CDR3 has 15 amino acids.

This clonotype came up many times. This sequence joins TRBV28 and TRBJ2-7, with TRBD1 identical over 7 bases. The CDR3 contains 13 residues. The germline V gene encodes CDR1 MDHEN and CDR2 SYDVKM. After removal of 7 bases from V and 1 base from J, the junction contained 4 bases not matched to a gene. CDR3 DNA sequence: TGTGCCAGCACGAGACAGGGTTCCTACGAGCAGTACTTC. As protein: CASTRQGSYEQYF.